The 28 T cell receptor beta chains below come from one sample, sequenced in a study of T cell responses to AZD1222 COVID-19 vaccine. Generated by immunoSEQ multiplex PCR, the TCRdb table keeps only in-frame clones and is missing some. The table shows some 120,000 clones, with 88% occurring only once. The specimen was peripheral blood, collected on day 0 of MenACWY control vaccination. These receptors were obtained from an adult in good health.

V is TRBV7-2 and J is TRBJ2-7, with 9 bases lining up with TRBD1. With 1 base clipped from V and 2 bases from J, the junction kept 3 bases outside the gene matches. CDR3 length equals 15 residues. Germline CDR1 is SGHTA and CDR2 is FQGNSA. Here the CDR3 reads CASSLVGQGTYEQYF. Written as DNA, the CDR3 is TGTGCCAGCAGCTTAGTGGGACAGGGAACCTACGAGCAGTACTTC.

This clone was picked up one time. The chain recombines TRBV27 with TRBJ1-4, with a tentative D call TRBD1 (6 bases). V dropped 5 bases and J dropped 8 bases, with 15 bases sitting between them. There are 14 residues in the CDR3. Germline lookup yields CDR1 MNHEY and CDR2 SMNVEV (reference sequence). For the CDR3, the DNA is TGTGCCAGCAGTCCCGGGGGCGCGAGGGAAAAACTGTTTTTT. Amino acids: CASSPGGAREKLFF.

V is TRBV7-3 and J is TRBJ2-5; TRBD2 matches at 15 bases. The CDR3 is made up of 16 amino acids. In germline, CDR1 is SGHTA, CDR2 FQGTGA. Losses at the gene ends were 3 bases for V and 1 base for J; bases not matched to a gene: 0. Here the CDR3 reads CASSLGLAGGQETQYF. Written as DNA, the CDR3 is TGTGCCAGCAGCTTGGGACTAGCGGGGGGCCAAGAGACCCAGTACTTC.

The rearrangement links TRBV24-1 to TRBJ2-7; possibly TRBD1 for D (5 bases). Looked up from germline, CDR1 is KGHDR and CDR2 is SFDVKD. CDR3 length equals 14 residues. Trimming removed 4 bases from V and 2 bases from J, with 11 bases in between. The CDR3 sequence is CATSDSQETYEQYF. DNA of the CDR3: TGTGCCACCAGTGACTCACAGGAGACCTACGAGCAGTACTTC.

The chain has TRBV5-1 and TRBJ2-1; TRBD1 might be the D (5 bases). The CDR3 is 14 residues long. Germline lookup yields CDR1 SGHRS and CDR2 YFSETQ. The V end was cut by 0 bases, the J end by 2 bases, with 6 bases between. DNA for the CDR3: TGCGCCAGCAGCTTGGCGGACACCTACAATGAGCAGTTCTTC. It specifies CASSLADTYNEQFF.

The CDR3 region has the DNA TGTGCCAGCAGTTCTCAGGGGCGGGTCACTGAAGCTTTCTTT. Amino acid sequence: CASSSQGRVTEAFF. V usage is TRBV27 and J usage is TRBJ1-1, with a possible D match to TRBD1 (6 bases). The CDR3 is made up of 14 amino acids. V was pared by 4 bases and J by 4 bases, with 13 bases between. Germline lookup yields CDR1 MNHEY and CDR2 SMNVEV (reference sequence).

V gene TRBV4-1 combines with J gene TRBJ2-7; 9 bases are shared with TRBD2. CDR1 MGHRA and CDR2 YSYEKL come from the germline V gene. V lost 0 bases to trimming and J lost 3 bases; unmatched junction nucleotides: 6. This CDR3 contains 16 residues. Here the CDR3 DNA reads TGCGCCAGCAGCCAAGAACCTGGGACTAGCTACTACGAGCAGTACTTC. Its protein product is CASSQEPGTSYYEQYF.

The chain joins TRBV14 to TRBJ1-1; 7 bases fit TRBD1. CDR1 is SGHDN, CDR2 FVKESK, per germline. CDR3 size: 15 residues. V shed 4 bases and J 0 bases; nucleotides not matched to a gene: 5. CDR3 protein: CASSPRQGVNTEAFF. For the CDR3, the DNA is TGTGCCAGCAGCCCTCGGCAGGGGGTGAACACTGAAGCTTTCTTT.

The chain is built from TRBV24-1 and TRBJ2-1; the D is unclear. Germline V gene data show CDR1 as KGHDR and CDR2 as SFDVKD. The CDR3 has 15 residues. V dropped 0 bases and J dropped 7 bases, with 12 bases sitting between them. CDR3 in amino acids: CATSDLGRWGNEQFF. CDR3 DNA: TGTGCCACCAGTGATTTGGGCAGGTGGGGAAATGAGCAGTTCTTC.

Note on this clone: A read error may account for a junction end that differs from germline. This chain uses TRBV5-1 with TRBJ2-1, with 9 nucleotides matching TRBD2. Germline CDR1 SGHRS, CDR2 YFSETQ. The CDR3 has 16 amino acids. The CDR3 sequence: CASSLEPSGAYNEQFF. The CDR3 DNA reads TGCGCCAGCAGTTTGGAGCCTAGCGGGGCATACAATGAGCAGTTCTTC.

This chain connects TRBV2 to TRBJ1-4, with 8 bases lining up with TRBD1. The CDR3 consists of 13 residues. Germline V gene data show CDR1 as SNHLY and CDR2 as FYNNEI. V gave up 4 bases and J gave up 5 bases; unmatched junction bases: 0. The CDR3 nucleotides read TGTGCCAGCAGTGGGGACAGGAATGAAAAACTGTTTTTT. It encodes CASSGDRNEKLFF.

This chain connects TRBV24-1 to TRBJ2-7, with TRBD1 identical over 11 bases. CDR3 size: 13 residues. J was trimmed by 4 bases and V by 8 bases; bases with no gene match: 3. CDR1 and CDR2 (germline): KGHDR, SFDVKD. The CDR3, as DNA: TGTGCCACCACCGGACAGGGGGCGTACGAGCAGTACTTC. It is translated as CATTGQGAYEQYF.

This chain connects TRBV19 to TRBJ2-7; 10 nucleotides align to TRBD1. Germline-derived CDR1 and CDR2 are LNHDA and SQIVND (reference sequence). V trimming: 4 bases; J trimming: 8 bases; junction bases outside the gene matches: 8. There are 14 residues in the CDR3. The CDR3 bases are TGTGCCAGTAGTACCGGGACAGGGGCCGTCAAGCAGTACTTC. It is translated as CASSTGTGAVKQYF.

This clone was counted a single time. V and J are TRBV24-1 and TRBJ1-2; TRBD1 agrees at 7 bases. There are 17 residues in the CDR3. Germline CDR1 reads KGHDR; CDR2 reads SFDVKD. After removal of 3 bases from V and 0 bases from J, the junction contained 9 bases not matched to a gene. The CDR3 is CATSDRRTGDANYGYTF. The DNA for the CDR3 is TGTGCCACCAGTGATCGACGGACAGGTGACGCTAACTATGGCTACACCTTC.

This clone was recorded once. The genes are TRBV7-9 and TRBJ1-6; possible D gene TRBD1, 6 bases. The CDR3 spans 13 residues. V dropped 2 bases and J dropped 7 bases, with 6 bases sitting between them. Germline loops: CDR1 SEHNR, CDR2 FQNEAQ (reference sequence). The DNA of the CDR3 is TGTGCCAGCAGCTTACAGGGGAATTCACCCCTCCACTTT. This sequence encodes CASSLQGNSPLHF.

This clone was seen a few times. V usage is TRBV9 and J usage is TRBJ1-4, with D tentatively TRBD1 (5 bases). This CDR3 has 15 amino acids. Germline lookup yields CDR1 SGDLS and CDR2 YYNGEE. V was cut by 0 bases and J by 3 bases, with 9 bases left in between. The CDR3 sequence: CASSVGQLPNEKLFF. DNA of the CDR3: TGTGCCAGCAGCGTAGGACAGCTCCCTAATGAAAAACTGTTTTTT.

This clone was counted a single time. The CDR3 DNA follows: TGTGCCAGCAGACGGACAGGGAACCTCTACGAGCAGTACTTC. Translation: CASRRTGNLYEQYF. This chain uses TRBV28 with TRBJ2-7, with TRBD1 identical over 8 bases. The CDR3 runs 14 residues. V shed 6 bases and J 3 bases; nucleotides not matched to a gene: 7. The germline V gene encodes CDR1 MDHEN and CDR2 SYDVKM.

V gene TRBV28 combines with J gene TRBJ1-5; D gene unclear. V lost 5 bases and J 4 bases, leaving 12 bases between the germline ends. Germline loops: CDR1 MDHEN, CDR2 SYDVKM. This CDR3 has 14 amino acids. The CDR3 DNA sequence: TGTGCCAGCAGTCGGGGAGGGCGGAATCAGCCCCAGCATTTT. Translated, it gives CASSRGGRNQPQHF. The full variable domain, completed using reference TRBV28 and TRBJ1-5, is DVKVTQSSRYLVKRTGEKVFLECVQDMDHENMFWYRQDPGLGLRLIYFSYDVKMKEKGDIPEGYSVSREKKERFSLILESASTNQTSMYLCASSRGGRNQPQHFGDGTRLSIL.

The chain combines TRBV12-3 or TRBV12-4 with TRBJ1-5; no definite D call. This CDR3 has 13 amino acids. V lost 5 bases to trimming and J lost 4 bases, with 9 bases between them. The CDR3 sequence: CASSLGENQPQHF. The CDR3 DNA follows: TGTGCCAGCAGTCTCGGGGAGAATCAGCCCCAGCATTTT.

The chain has TRBV7-8 and TRBJ2-7; D remains unclear. The CDR3 runs 16 residues. V lost 1 base to trimming and J lost 3 bases, with 16 bases between them. Germline V lookup: CDR1 SGHVS, CDR2 FQNEAQ. CDR3 nucleotide sequence: TGTGCCAGCAGCTTAGTTTCTCGGAGTCTGTTCTACGAGCAGTACTTC. Translating gives CASSLVSRSLFYEQYF.

The genes are TRBV4-2 and TRBJ1-4, with D tentatively TRBD1 (5 bases). V lost 4 bases and J 7 bases, leaving 16 bases between the germline ends. The germline V gene has CDR1 LGHNA and CDR2 YNFKEQ. CDR3 size: 15 residues. The CDR3 protein is CASSPTVAGFEKLFF. In DNA form, the CDR3 reads TGTGCCAGCAGCCCAACGGTGGCAGGGTTTGAAAAACTGTTTTTT.

This chain links TRBV9 with TRBJ1-2; TRBD1 might be the D (6 bases). V lost 6 bases to trimming and J lost 5 bases, with 17 bases between them. The germline CDR1 and CDR2 sequences are SGDLS and YYNGEE. CDR3 length: 14 amino acids. This CDR3 is CASTEGGLGYGYTF. The CDR3 nucleotides are TGTGCCAGCACTGAGGGGGGGCTCGGATATGGCTACACCTTC.

The chain couples TRBV14 to TRBJ1-1; tentative D call: TRBD1 (6 bases). Trimming cost V 4 bases and J 7 bases, with 16 bases left between them. CDR3 size: 14 residues. Per the germline V gene, CDR1 is SGHDN and CDR2 is FVKESK. The DNA for the CDR3 is TGTGCCAGCAGCCCCTTTTGGGGGGCGGTTGAAGCTTTCTTT. Translated, it gives CASSPFWGAVEAFF.

This rearrangement joins TRBV5-4 to TRBJ1-1; 7 nucleotides align to TRBD1. CDR1 is SGHNT and CDR2 is YYREEE in the germline V gene (reference sequence). V gave up 2 bases and J gave up 5 bases; unmatched junction bases: 3. CDR3 length equals 13 residues. The CDR3 DNA is TGTGCCAGCAGCTTAAGGGGGCGAACTGAAGCTTTCTTT. Amino acids: CASSLRGRTEAFF.

This chain joins TRBV3-1 (or the pseudogene TRBV3-2) and TRBJ1-2, with 12 bases aligning to TRBD1. The germline gives CDR1 LGHDT, CDR2 YNNKEL (reference sequence). J lost 10 bases, V lost 1 base, and 4 bases had no gene match. CDR3 length: 14 residues. This chain's CDR3 is CASSQVGQGASYTF. The CDR3 nucleotides are TGTGCCAGCAGCCAAGTGGGACAGGGGGCGTCCTACACCTTC.

V gene TRBV5-8 combines with J gene TRBJ1-1; possible D gene TRBD1, 6 bases. The length of the CDR3 is 15 residues. V was cut by 1 base and J by 2 bases, with 12 bases left in between. The V gene's germline CDR1 is SGHTS and CDR2 YDEGEE. The CDR3 protein is CASSLTGSGNTEAFF. DNA of the CDR3: TGTGCCAGCAGCTTGACAGGGTCGGGCAACACTGAAGCTTTCTTT.

This chain uses TRBV6-5 with TRBJ2-1; 8 nucleotides align to TRBD2. From germline, CDR1 is MNHEY and CDR2 SVGAGI. V gave up 5 bases and J gave up 4 bases; unmatched junction bases: 7. The CDR3 has 15 residues. In nucleotides, the CDR3 is TGTGCCAGCAGTCGACGGGAGGGCCAGTACAATGAGCAGTTCTTC. Protein sequence: CASSRREGQYNEQFF.

The chain uses TRBV5-4 and TRBJ2-7, with D maybe TRBD1 (7 bases). The CDR3 length is 13 residues. V lost 7 bases, J lost 5 bases, and 16 bases lay in between. CDR1 and CDR2 from the germline V gene are SGHNT and YYREEE (reference sequence). CDR3 sequence: CASGGPGGNEQYF. In DNA, the CDR3 is TGTGCCAGCGGAGGGCCAGGGGGGAACGAGCAGTACTTC.